This note documents a single T cell receptor (beta chain) sequence. With 60 Vbeta and 13 Jbeta primers, the PCR was carried out. Data came from immunoSEQ multiplex PCR; TCRdb stores just in-frame clones and leaves some out. The sample has about 130,000 clones; under 90% are singletons. The sample is drawn from a study of cytomegalovirus exposure and HLA in healthy donors. Study information: In an earlier analysis, 90 million to 130 million unique TCR beta sequences were found from 150 million to 200 million T cells.

The germline V gene has CDR1 SNHLY and CDR2 FYNNEI. V was pared by 6 bases and J by 5 bases, with 17 bases between. The CDR3 extends over 14 amino acids. Sample: PBMCs. This chain links TRBV2 with TRBJ2-7; maybe TRBD2 (6 bases). The receptor was isolated from a woman aged 40-49 years in good health and CMV-seropositive. CDR3 amino acids: CASRVRRDGDEQYF. The CDR3 coding sequence is TGTGCCAGCAGAGTGCGGCGGGATGGGGACGAGCAGTACTTC. The whole variable domain, remainder taken from reference TRBV2 and TRBJ2-7, is EPEVTQTPSHQVTQMGQEVILRCVPISNHLYFYWYRQILGQKVEFLVSFYNNEISEKSEIFDDQFSVERPDGSNFTLKIRSTKLEDSAMYFCASRVRRDGDEQYFGPGTRLTVT.